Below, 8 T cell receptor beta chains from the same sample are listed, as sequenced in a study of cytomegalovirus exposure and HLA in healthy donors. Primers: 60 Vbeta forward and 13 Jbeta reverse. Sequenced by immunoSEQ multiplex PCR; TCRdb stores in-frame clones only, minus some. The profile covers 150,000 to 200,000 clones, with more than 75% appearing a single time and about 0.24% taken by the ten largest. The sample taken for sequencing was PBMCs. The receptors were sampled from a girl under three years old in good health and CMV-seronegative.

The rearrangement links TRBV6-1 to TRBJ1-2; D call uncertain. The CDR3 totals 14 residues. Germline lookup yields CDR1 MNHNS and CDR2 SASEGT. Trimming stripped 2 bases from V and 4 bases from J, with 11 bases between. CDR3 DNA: TGTGCCAGCAGTGAATGGTCAGGACTCTATGGCTACACCTTC. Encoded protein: CASSEWSGLYGYTF.

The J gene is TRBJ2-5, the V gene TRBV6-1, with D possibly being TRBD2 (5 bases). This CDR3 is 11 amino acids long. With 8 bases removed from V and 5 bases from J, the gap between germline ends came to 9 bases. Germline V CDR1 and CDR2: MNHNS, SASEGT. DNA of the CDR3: TGTGCCAGCGGTAGAGGGGAGACCCAGTACTTC. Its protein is CASGRGETQYF.

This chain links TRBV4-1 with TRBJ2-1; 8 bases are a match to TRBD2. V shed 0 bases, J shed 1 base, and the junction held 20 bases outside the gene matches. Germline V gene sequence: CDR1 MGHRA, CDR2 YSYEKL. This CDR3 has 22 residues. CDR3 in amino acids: CASSQDSGGGPWAGGSYNEQFF. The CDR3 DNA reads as TGCGCCAGCAGCCAAGATTCGGGAGGGGGACCCTGGGCGGGGGGATCCTACAATGAGCAGTTCTTC.

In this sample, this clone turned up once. DNA for the CDR3: TGTGCCAGCAGTGGAGGCAGGGCGTTTGAGCCCCAGCATTTT. The encoded protein is CASSGGRAFEPQHF. This chain links TRBV25-1 with TRBJ1-5, with D possibly matching TRBD1 (5 bases). The germline V gene encodes CDR1 MGHDK and CDR2 SYGVNS. V was cut by 4 bases and J by 8 bases, with 15 bases left in between. This CDR3 contains 14 residues.

The CDR3 reads CASSEGAGRDYGYTF. As DNA, the CDR3 is TGTGCCAGCAGTGAAGGAGCCGGGAGAGACTATGGCTACACCTTC. The rearrangement uses TRBV6-1 and TRBJ1-2, with D uncertain. Trimming cost V 1 base and J 3 bases, with 12 bases left between them. The CDR3 sequence is 15 residues long. The germline CDR1 and CDR2 sequences are MNHNS and SASEGT.

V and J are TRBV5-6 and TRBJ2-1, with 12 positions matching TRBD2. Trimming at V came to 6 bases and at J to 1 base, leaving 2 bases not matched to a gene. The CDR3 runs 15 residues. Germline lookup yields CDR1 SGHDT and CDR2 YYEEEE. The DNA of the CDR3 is TGTGCCAGCACCACTAGCGGGAGGTCCTACAATGAGCAGTTCTTC. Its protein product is CASTTSGRSYNEQFF.

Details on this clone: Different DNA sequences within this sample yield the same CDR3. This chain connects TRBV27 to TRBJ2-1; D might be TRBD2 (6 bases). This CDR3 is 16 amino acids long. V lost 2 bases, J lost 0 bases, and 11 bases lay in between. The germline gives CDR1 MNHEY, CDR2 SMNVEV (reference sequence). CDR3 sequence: CASSLLAGSSYNEQFF. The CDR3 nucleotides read TGTGCCAGCAGTTTACTCGCGGGGAGCTCCTACAATGAGCAGTTCTTC.

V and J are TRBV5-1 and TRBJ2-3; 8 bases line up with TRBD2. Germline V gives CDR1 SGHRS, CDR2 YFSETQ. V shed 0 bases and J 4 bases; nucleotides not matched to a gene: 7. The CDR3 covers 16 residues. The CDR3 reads CASSLGLLAAADTQYF. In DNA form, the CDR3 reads TGCGCCAGCAGCTTGGGACTACTAGCGGCCGCAGATACGCAGTATTTT.